This T cell receptor (beta chain) derives from a study of T cells after posttransplantation cyclophosphamide. Overall study findings and caveats: After PTCy, TRB diversity resembled that of CNI/methotrexate controls. Later post-transplant blood repertoires were often dominated by donor CD8+ memory clones. Blood and skin or GI T cell repertoires showed limited TRB overlap.

Profiled with immunoSEQ multiplex PCR; TCRdb holds only in-frame clones, not every one. Singletons are absent from the sample, which has tens of thousands of clones. The CDR3 extends over 13 amino acids. The ends lost 6 bases at V and 5 bases at J; junction bases unmatched: 5. CDR1 MNHNS and CDR2 SASEGT come from the germline V gene. This clone was detected many times. The antigen is not known. The related graft donor's blood sample was taken on the day of bone marrow donation. The chain combines TRBV6-1 with TRBJ1-1, with TRBD1 matching over 8 bases. Material: PBMCs. This TCR derives from a man aged 50 to 59 in good health, CMV-negative, and a related stem cell transplant donor. CDR3 DNA sequence: TGTGCCAGCAGACAGGGGGATTTGACTGAAGCTTTCTTT. It yields the protein CASRQGDLTEAFF.